Presented here are 24 T cell receptor beta chains from one specimen sequenced in a study of shared clonotypes between healthy human individuals. Here immunoSEQ multiplex PCR was the method, and the copy in TCRdb shows in-frame clones only, minus some. The sample yields some 550,000 clones, more than 95% seen once. Sequencing used naive CD4+ T cells sorted from blood. Subset meaning: CD45RA+ positively selected. Every receptor here comes from a woman aged 25 to 39 in good health.

CDR3 DNA: TGTGCCAGCAGCCCGACTAGCGGGAGTGATGAGCAGTTCTTC. Translating it yields CASSPTSGSDEQFF. This chain connects TRBV7-9 to TRBJ2-1, with 12 bases that match TRBD2. The CDR3 covers 14 residues. The J segment lost 8 bases and the V segment lost 5 bases, leaving 4 bases of the junction unmatched. Germline lookup yields CDR1 SEHNR and CDR2 FQNEAQ (reference sequence).

Only one count was recorded for this clone. The rearrangement links TRBV18 to TRBJ1-2; TRBD1 matches 7 bases. The junction had 12 bases not matched to a gene; V was cut back by 6 bases and J by 5 bases. The CDR3 spans 15 residues. Germline V lookup: CDR1 KGHSH, CDR2 LQKENI. CDR3 in amino acids: CASSINRDSSYGYTF. DNA of the CDR3: TGTGCCAGCTCCATTAACCGGGACAGTTCTTATGGCTACACCTTC.

The chain employs TRBV19 and TRBJ2-3; TRBD2 matches 13 bases. Germline V gene sequence: CDR1 LNHDA, CDR2 SQIVND (reference sequence). V lost 7 bases and J lost 4; bases outside the gene matches: 11. This CDR3 region has 17 residues. CDR3 bases: TGTGCCAGTACCGGGACTAGCGGGGTAGGAGGGGCAGATACGCAGTATTTT. This gives the protein CASTGTSGVGGADTQYF.

The CDR3 reads CASSQDHRGLAGRNEQFF. The CDR3 region has the DNA TGCGCCAGCAGCCAAGATCATAGGGGACTAGCGGGACGCAATGAGCAGTTCTTC. The gene calls are TRBV4-1 and TRBJ2-1, with 13 bases that match TRBD2. CDR3 length: 18 amino acids. In germline, CDR1 is MGHRA, CDR2 YSYEKL. Trimming cost V 0 bases and J 6 bases; bases outside gene matches: 8.

This clone was observed a handful of times. This chain connects TRBV25-1 to TRBJ1-1; D possibly corresponds to TRBD1 (5 bases). Trimming stripped 3 bases from V and 1 base from J, with 12 bases between. CDR3 length: 15 amino acids. Looked up from germline, CDR1 is MGHDK and CDR2 is SYGVNS. Here the CDR3 DNA reads TGTGCCAGCAGTGAGATTCAGGGTGGGAACACTGAAGCTTTCTTT. Translating gives CASSEIQGGNTEAFF. The full variable domain, its missing parts supplied by reference TRBV25-1 and TRBJ1-1, is EADIYQTPRYLVIGTGKKITLECSQTMGHDKMYWYQQDPGMELHLIHYSYGVNSTEKGDLSSESTVSRIRTEHFPLTLESARPSHTSQYLCASSEIQGGNTEAFFGQGTRLTVV.

The chain carries TRBV28 and TRBJ1-3; 8 positions match TRBD1. The V gene end was trimmed by 5 bases and the J gene end by 2 bases; junction bases not matched to a gene: 8. Germline V gives CDR1 MDHEN, CDR2 SYDVKM. This CDR3 contains 16 residues. This CDR3 is CASSPGQGLAGNTIYF. The CDR3 DNA sequence: TGTGCCAGCAGTCCTGGACAGGGTTTGGCTGGAAACACCATATATTTT. Drawing the rest from reference TRBV28 and TRBJ1-3, the complete variable domain is DVKVTQSSRYLVKRTGEKVFLECVQDMDHENMFWYRQDPGLGLRLIYFSYDVKMKEKGDIPEGYSVSREKKERFSLILESASTNQTSMYLCASSPGQGLAGNTIYFGEGSWLTVV.

The J gene is TRBJ1-3, the V gene TRBV14; tentatively, D is TRBD1 (6 bases). Germline V gene data show CDR1 as SGHDN and CDR2 as FVKESK. Trimming shortened V by 0 bases and J by 2 bases, and 17 bases separated the two germline ends. The CDR3 covers 18 residues. The CDR3 sequence: CASSQDIWGRGPGNTIYF. The CDR3, as DNA: TGTGCCAGCAGCCAAGATATTTGGGGGCGCGGTCCTGGAAACACCATATATTTT.

The V gene is TRBV10-3, the J gene TRBJ2-7, with TRBD2 matching 8 bases. Germline values: CDR1 ENHRY, CDR2 SYGVKD. This CDR3 spans 14 amino acids. Trimming took 7 bases from V and 3 from J; bases not matched to a gene: 8. The CDR3 DNA sequence: TGTGCCATCAAGGAGCGGGAGAGAAGCTACGAGCAGTACTTC. Residues: CAIKERERSYEQYF.

V usage is TRBV23-1 and J usage is TRBJ2-7; the match to TRBD2 covers 10 bases. TRBV23-1 is filed as an ORF, its function uncertain. The V gene end was trimmed by 0 bases and the J gene end by 0 bases; junction bases not matched to a gene: 11. The CDR3 runs to 19 residues. The CDR3 loop is CASSQSQNSGRNSSYEQYF. CDR3 nucleotide sequence: TGCGCCAGCAGTCAATCGCAAAATAGCGGGAGGAACAGCTCCTACGAGCAGTACTTC.

This clone came up once. This chain connects TRBV7-2 to TRBJ2-3; D is possibly TRBD2 (6 bases). V was trimmed by 5 bases and J by 7 bases, leaving 16 bases between them. Germline CDR1 and CDR2: SGHTA and FQGNSA. This CDR3 comprises 14 residues. Here the CDR3 DNA reads TGTGCCAGCAGCACGACCACTAGCAGATATACGCAGTATTTT. This sequence encodes CASSTTTSRYTQYF.

This chain uses TRBV6-1 with TRBJ2-3; either TRBD1 or TRBD2 may fit D (6 bases each). Per germline, CDR1 MNHNS and CDR2 SASEGT. V lost 7 bases to trimming and J lost 6 bases, with 11 bases between them. This CDR3 is 12 amino acids long. The CDR3 DNA is TGTGCCAGCAAGGGGGGAACGGATACGCAGTATTTT. It specifies CASKGGTDTQYF.

The chain has TRBV5-8 and TRBJ2-1, with D perhaps matching TRBD2 (7 bases). V was shortened by 1 base and J by 15 bases, with 14 bases between the two germline ends. In germline, CDR1 is SGHTS, CDR2 YDEGEE. The CDR3 length is 12 residues. The CDR3 sequence: CASSLRGGRAFF. The CDR3 DNA sequence: TGTGCCAGCAGCTTGAGGGGGGGCCGGGCGTTCTTC.

The CDR3 spells CASSLFLGASYEQYF. CDR3 sequence (DNA): TGTGCCAGCAGCTTGTTTTTGGGGGCCTCTTACGAGCAGTACTTC. The chain couples TRBV7-2 to TRBJ2-7; possibly TRBD1 for D (6 bases). This CDR3 comprises 15 residues. Germline V CDR1 and CDR2: SGHTA, FQGNSA. Trimming took 3 bases from V and 4 from J, leaving 16 bases between them. The variable domain in full, completed from reference TRBV7-2 and TRBJ2-7, reads GAGVSQSPSNKVTEKGKDVELRCDPISGHTALYWYRQSLGQGLEFLIYFQGNSAPDKSGLPSDRFSAERTGGSVSTLTIQRTQQEDSAVYLCASSLFLGASYEQYFGPGTRLTVT.

The chain uses TRBV18 and TRBJ2-7, with 9 bases matching TRBD2. Germline V gene lookup returns CDR1 KGHSH and CDR2 LQKENI. V trimming: 3 bases; J trimming: 7 bases; junction bases outside the gene matches: 13. This CDR3 comprises 16 residues. CDR3 in amino acids: CASSPSRAGGSLEQYF. CDR3 DNA: TGTGCCAGCTCACCTTCGAGAGCGGGAGGCTCCTTAGAGCAGTACTTC.

The chain is built from TRBV10-3 and TRBJ1-1, with D perhaps matching TRBD1 (6 bases). V was shortened by 11 bases and J by 5 bases, with 15 bases between the two germline ends. This CDR3 has 12 residues. Germline values: CDR1 ENHRY, CDR2 SYGVKD. CDR3 DNA sequence: TGTGCCTCAAGGGGGGCAATGACTGAAGCTTTCTTT. This encodes CASRGAMTEAFF.

This chain connects TRBV25-1 to TRBJ2-3; 9 bases are shared with TRBD1. The V gene end was trimmed by 2 bases and the J gene end by 3 bases; junction bases not matched to a gene: 9. The V gene's germline CDR1 is MGHDK and CDR2 SYGVNS. The CDR3 totals 17 residues. CDR3 bases: TGTGCCAGCAGTGAAGACACAGGGGGCTTACTGACAGATACGCAGTATTTT. Protein: CASSEDTGGLLTDTQYF. The variable domain in full, with the rest retrieved from reference TRBV25-1 and TRBJ2-3, is EADIYQTPRYLVIGTGKKITLECSQTMGHDKMYWYQQDPGMELHLIHYSYGVNSTEKGDLSSESTVSRIRTEHFPLTLESARPSHTSQYLCASSEDTGGLLTDTQYFGPGTRLTVL.

The V call is TRBV28, the J call TRBJ2-2; maybe TRBD2 (5 bases). The V gene's germline CDR1 is MDHEN and CDR2 SYDVKM. Trimming cost V 3 bases and J 7 bases, with 12 bases left between them. CDR3 length equals 14 residues. The CDR3 sequence is CASSFTDWVGELFF. CDR3 DNA sequence: TGTGCCAGCAGTTTCACGGACTGGGTCGGGGAGCTGTTTTTT. Full variable domain (rest looked up from reference TRBV28 and TRBJ2-2): DVKVTQSSRYLVKRTGEKVFLECVQDMDHENMFWYRQDPGLGLRLIYFSYDVKMKEKGDIPEGYSVSREKKERFSLILESASTNQTSMYLCASSFTDWVGELFFGEGSRLTVL.

The gene calls are TRBV5-1 and TRBJ1-4; weak D call: TRBD1 (5 bases). Germline lookup yields CDR1 SGHRS and CDR2 YFSETQ. V was clipped by 0 bases and J by 2 bases, with 8 bases between them. This CDR3 spans 15 amino acids. CDR3 sequence reads: CASSLGGPTNEKLFF. CDR3 DNA: TGCGCCAGCAGCTTGGGGGGCCCGACTAATGAAAAACTGTTTTTT.

This clone was detected a few times. This sample also contains other DNA sequences that code for the same CDR3. The rearrangement uses TRBV5-1 and TRBJ1-1; possible D gene TRBD1, 5 bases. Per the germline V gene, CDR1 is SGHRS and CDR2 is YFSETQ. The CDR3 extends over 13 amino acids. V was pared by 2 bases and J by 1 base, with 6 bases between. The CDR3 DNA is TGCGCCAGCAGCTTCCAGGGGAACACTGAAGCTTTCTTT. Encoded protein: CASSFQGNTEAFF.

This clone was counted a single time. CDR3 sequence (DNA): TGTGCCAGCAGTGGCTACAGGCACGATAGCAATCAGCCCCAGCATTTT. Translated: CASSGYRHDSNQPQHF. The rearrangement links TRBV6-1 to TRBJ1-5; the D gene is possibly TRBD1 (5 bases). V dropped 4 bases and J dropped 0 bases, with 13 bases sitting between them. From germline, CDR1 is MNHNS and CDR2 SASEGT. The CDR3 is 16 amino acids.

In this sample, this clone turned up once. The chain carries TRBV29-1 and TRBJ2-5; the match to TRBD2 covers 11 bases. The J call may not be correct, given that the DNA end is closer to TRBJ2-7. This CDR3 contains 14 residues. Per germline, CDR1 SQVTM and CDR2 ANQGSEA. The CDR3 sequence is CSAQALAGVNEQYF. The CDR3 nucleotides read TGCAGCGCTCAAGCACTAGCGGGAGTGAACGAGCAGTACTTC.

The chain is built from TRBV18 and TRBJ1-4; D is unclear. The CDR3 is 14 amino acids. The germline gives CDR1 KGHSH, CDR2 LQKENI. Deletions cut 3 bases from V and 7 bases from J, with 12 bases between. This chain's CDR3 is CASSPVGMSEKLFF. The CDR3 coding sequence is TGTGCCAGCTCACCGGTAGGCATGAGTGAAAAACTGTTTTTT.

The CDR3 coding sequence is TGTGCCAGTACACCCGGGCCAGGGGCTACGGGTGAGCAGTTCTTC. Its protein product is CASTPGPGATGEQFF. The V and J genes are TRBV19 and TRBJ2-1, with TRBD1 as a possible D gene (6 bases). The CDR3 extends over 15 amino acids. V lost 7 bases and J lost 9, with 22 bases in between. Germline V lookup: CDR1 LNHDA, CDR2 SQIVND (reference sequence).

This chain links TRBV28 with TRBJ1-1; a weak D match, TRBD1 (5 bases). The V end was cut by 4 bases, the J end by 10 bases, with 10 bases between. The germline V gene has CDR1 MDHEN and CDR2 SYDVKM. CDR3 size: 11 residues. Written as DNA, the CDR3 is TGTGCCAGCAGTTATGGTCAGGGAGCTTTCTTT. Residues: CASSYGQGAFF.